The clone carrying this T cell receptor (beta chain) was observed a handful of times. Researchers made TCR beta libraries by using iRepertoire HTBI primers and running Arm-PCR on CDR3 regions. From the multiplex PCR reads, TCRdb called clonotypes with MiXCR, one entry per CDR3 protein. The sample has 350,000 to 550,000 distinct CDR3 sequences, 14% seen once. The time point denotes: newly diagnosed GD, antithyroid drugs for less than 3 months. PBMCs provided the RNA from which the TCR library was made. The entry originates in a study of regulatory T cells in long-lasting Graves disease. Trimming left V 3 bases short and J 7 bases short, with 13 bases between. This CDR3 is built from 14 residues. Germline V CDR1 and CDR2: SQVTM, ANQGSEA. The data were also submitted as part of a second study, on T cells in Graves' hyperthyroidism and ophthalmopathy.

This sequence joins TRBV29-1 and TRBJ1-6; perhaps TRBD1 as D (6 bases). This TCR was sampled from a woman aged 45-60 years with Graves disease. The sample here was peripheral blood mononuclear cells (PBMCs), taken at new diagnosis, from a patient treated with antithyroid drugs. CDR3 DNA: TGCAGCGTTGACGGGGGCAGGGTCAATTCACCCCTCCACTTT. Its protein is CSVDGGRVNSPLHF. Full variable domain (rest looked up from reference TRBV29-1 and TRBJ1-6): SAVISQKPSRDICQRGTSLTIQCQVDSQVTMMFWYRQQPGQSLTLIATANQGSEATYESGFVIDKFPISRPNLTFSTLTVSNMSPEDSSIYLCSVDGGRVNSPLHFGNGTRLTVT.